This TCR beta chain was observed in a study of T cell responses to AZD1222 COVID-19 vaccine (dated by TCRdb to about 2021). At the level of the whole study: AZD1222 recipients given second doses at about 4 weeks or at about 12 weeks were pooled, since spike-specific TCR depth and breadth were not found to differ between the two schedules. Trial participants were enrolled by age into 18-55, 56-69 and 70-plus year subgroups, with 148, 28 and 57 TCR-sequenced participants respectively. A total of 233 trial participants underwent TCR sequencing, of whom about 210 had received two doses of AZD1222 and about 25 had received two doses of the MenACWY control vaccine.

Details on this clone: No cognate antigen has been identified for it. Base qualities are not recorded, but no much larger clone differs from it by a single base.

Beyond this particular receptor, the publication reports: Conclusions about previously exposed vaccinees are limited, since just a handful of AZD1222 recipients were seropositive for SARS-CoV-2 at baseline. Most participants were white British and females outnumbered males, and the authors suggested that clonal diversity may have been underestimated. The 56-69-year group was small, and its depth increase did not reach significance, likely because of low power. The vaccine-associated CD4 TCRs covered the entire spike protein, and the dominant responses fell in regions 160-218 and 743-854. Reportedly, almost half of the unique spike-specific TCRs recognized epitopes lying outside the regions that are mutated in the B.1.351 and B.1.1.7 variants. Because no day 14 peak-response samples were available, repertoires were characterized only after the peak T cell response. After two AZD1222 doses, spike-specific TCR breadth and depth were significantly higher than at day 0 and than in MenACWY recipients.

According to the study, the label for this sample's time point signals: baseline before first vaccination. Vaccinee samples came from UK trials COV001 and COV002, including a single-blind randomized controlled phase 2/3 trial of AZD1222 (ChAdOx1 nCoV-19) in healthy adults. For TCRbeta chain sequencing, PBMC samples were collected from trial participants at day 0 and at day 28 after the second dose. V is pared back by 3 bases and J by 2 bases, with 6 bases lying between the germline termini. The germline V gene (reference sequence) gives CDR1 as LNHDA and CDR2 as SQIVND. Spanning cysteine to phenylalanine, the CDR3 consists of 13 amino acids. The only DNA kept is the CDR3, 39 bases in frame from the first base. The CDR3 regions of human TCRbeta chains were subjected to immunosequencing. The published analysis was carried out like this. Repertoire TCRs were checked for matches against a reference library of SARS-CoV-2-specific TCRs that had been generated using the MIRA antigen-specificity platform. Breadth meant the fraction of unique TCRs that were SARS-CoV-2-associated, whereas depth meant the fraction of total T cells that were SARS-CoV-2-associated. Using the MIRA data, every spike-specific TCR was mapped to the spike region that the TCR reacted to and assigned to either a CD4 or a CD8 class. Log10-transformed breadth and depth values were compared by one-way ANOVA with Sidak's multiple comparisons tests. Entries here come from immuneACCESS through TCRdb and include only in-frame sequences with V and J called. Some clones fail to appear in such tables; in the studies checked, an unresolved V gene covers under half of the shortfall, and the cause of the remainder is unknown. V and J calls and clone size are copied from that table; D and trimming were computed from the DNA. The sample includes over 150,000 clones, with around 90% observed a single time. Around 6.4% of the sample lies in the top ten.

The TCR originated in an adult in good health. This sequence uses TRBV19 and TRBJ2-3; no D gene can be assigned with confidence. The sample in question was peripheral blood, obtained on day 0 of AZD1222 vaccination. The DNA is TGTGCCAGTAGTATTGATAACACAGATACGCAGTATTTT. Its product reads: CASSIDNTDTQYF. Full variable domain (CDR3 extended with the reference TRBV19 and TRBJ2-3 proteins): DGGITQSPKYLFRKEGQNVTLSCEQNLNHDAMYWYRQDPGQGLRLIYYSQIVNDFQKGDIAEGYSVSREKKESFPLTVTSAQKNPTAFYLCASSIDNTDTQYFGPGTRLTVL.